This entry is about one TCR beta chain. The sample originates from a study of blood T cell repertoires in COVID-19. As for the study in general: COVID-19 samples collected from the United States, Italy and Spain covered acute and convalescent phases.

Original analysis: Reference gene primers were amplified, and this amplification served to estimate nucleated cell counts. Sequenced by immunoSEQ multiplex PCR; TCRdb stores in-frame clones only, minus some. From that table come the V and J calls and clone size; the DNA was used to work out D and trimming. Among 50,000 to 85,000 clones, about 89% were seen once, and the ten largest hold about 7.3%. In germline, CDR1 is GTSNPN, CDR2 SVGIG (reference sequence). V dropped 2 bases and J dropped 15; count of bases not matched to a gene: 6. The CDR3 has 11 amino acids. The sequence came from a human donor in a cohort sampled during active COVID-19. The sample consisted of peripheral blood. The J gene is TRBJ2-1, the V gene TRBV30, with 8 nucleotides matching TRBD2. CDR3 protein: CAWSLRGGAFF. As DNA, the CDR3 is TGTGCCTGGAGTCTACGGGGGGGAGCGTTCTTC.